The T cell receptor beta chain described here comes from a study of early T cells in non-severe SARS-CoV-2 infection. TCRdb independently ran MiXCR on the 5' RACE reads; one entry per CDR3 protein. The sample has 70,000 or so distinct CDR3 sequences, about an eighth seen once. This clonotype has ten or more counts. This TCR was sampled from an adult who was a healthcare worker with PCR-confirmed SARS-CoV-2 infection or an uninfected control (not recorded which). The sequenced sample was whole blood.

The DNA of the CDR3 is TGTGCCAGCATCCTCTCGAGCTCTGGGGCCAACGTCCTGACTTTC. This gives the protein CASILSSSGANVLTF. The rearrangement links TRBV11-2 to TRBJ2-6; D remains unclear. The germline CDR1 and CDR2 sequences are SGHAT and FQNNGV. The CDR3 is made up of 15 amino acids. The V end was cut by 7 bases, the J end by 0 bases, with 10 bases between.